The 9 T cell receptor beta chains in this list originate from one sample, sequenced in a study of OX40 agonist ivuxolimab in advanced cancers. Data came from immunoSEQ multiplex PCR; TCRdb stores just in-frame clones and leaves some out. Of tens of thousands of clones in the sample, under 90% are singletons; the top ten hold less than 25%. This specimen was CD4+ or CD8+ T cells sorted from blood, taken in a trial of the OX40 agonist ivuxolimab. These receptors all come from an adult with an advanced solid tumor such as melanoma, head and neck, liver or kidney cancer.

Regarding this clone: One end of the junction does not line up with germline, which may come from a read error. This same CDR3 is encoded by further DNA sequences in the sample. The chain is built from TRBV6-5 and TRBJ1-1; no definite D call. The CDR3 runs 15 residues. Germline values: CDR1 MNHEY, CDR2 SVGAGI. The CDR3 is CASSPESYGNTEAFF. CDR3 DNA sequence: TGTGCCAGCAGCCCCGAATCATATGGGAACACTGAAGCCTTCTTT.

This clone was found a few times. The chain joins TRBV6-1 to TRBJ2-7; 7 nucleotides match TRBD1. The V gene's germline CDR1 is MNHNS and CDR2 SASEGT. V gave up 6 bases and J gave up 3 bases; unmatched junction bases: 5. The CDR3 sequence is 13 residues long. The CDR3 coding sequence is TGTGCCAGCAGCCCCCGGGACAGCTACGAGCAGTACTTC. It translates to CASSPRDSYEQYF.

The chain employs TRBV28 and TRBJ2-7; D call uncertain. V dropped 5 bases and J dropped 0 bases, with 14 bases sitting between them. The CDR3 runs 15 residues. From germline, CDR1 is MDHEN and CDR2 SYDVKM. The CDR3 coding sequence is TGTGCCAGCAGTCCCTTTTTAAAGTTCTCCTACGAGCAGTACTTC. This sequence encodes CASSPFLKFSYEQYF.

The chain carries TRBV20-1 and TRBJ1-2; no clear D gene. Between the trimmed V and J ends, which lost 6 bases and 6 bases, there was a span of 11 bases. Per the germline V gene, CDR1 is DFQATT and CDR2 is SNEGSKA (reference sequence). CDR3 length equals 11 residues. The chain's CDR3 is CSAPRRDGYTF. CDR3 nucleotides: TGCAGTGCCCCTAGAAGGGATGGCTACACCTTC.

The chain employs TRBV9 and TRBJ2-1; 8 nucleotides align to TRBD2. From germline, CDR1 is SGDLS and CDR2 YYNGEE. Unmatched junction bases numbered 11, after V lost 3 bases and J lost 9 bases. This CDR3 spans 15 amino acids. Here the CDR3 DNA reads TGTGCCAGCAGCGCGGGAGGGACTAGGTCCATTGAGCAGTTCTTC. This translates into CASSAGGTRSIEQFF.

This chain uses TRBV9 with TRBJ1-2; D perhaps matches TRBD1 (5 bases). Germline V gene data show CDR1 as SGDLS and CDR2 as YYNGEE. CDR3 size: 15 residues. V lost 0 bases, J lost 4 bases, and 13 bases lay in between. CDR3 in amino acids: CASSVGGDLSYGYTF. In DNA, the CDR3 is TGTGCCAGCAGCGTAGGCGGGGACCTTAGCTATGGCTACACCTTC.

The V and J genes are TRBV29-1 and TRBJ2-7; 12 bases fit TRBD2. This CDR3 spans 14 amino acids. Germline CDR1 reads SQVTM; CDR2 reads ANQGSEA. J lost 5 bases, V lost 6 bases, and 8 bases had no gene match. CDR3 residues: CSVSLAGGPHEQYF. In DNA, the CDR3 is TGCAGCGTCTCTCTAGCGGGAGGGCCACACGAGCAGTACTTC.

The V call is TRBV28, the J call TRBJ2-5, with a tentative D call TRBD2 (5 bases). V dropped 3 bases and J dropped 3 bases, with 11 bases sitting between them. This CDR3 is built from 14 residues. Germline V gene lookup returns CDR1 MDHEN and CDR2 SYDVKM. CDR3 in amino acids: CASSFGGGKETQYF. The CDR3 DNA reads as TGTGCCAGCAGTTTTGGCGGAGGTAAAGAGACCCAGTACTTC.

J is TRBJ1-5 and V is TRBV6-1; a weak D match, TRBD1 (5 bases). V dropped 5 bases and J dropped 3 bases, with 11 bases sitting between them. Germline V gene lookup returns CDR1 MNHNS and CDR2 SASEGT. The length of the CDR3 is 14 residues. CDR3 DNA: TGTGCCAGCAGTTTGACAGAACTCAATCAGCCCCAGCATTTT. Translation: CASSLTELNQPQHF.